The 6 T cell receptor beta chains reported below all come from one sample, sequenced in a study of blood T cells in healthy people across ages. Combining a sample-barcoded 5' primer with a J-beta primer mix, a second PCR ran for about 7 to 11 cycles. TCRdb recomputed calls from the 5' RACE reads with MiXCR, one row per CDR3 protein. In the table there are 700,000 to 950,000 distinct CDR3 sequences, roughly 41% of which are singletons. The sequenced material came from blood. The receptors originated from a woman aged 55-70 years in good health.

The V and J genes are TRBV28 and TRBJ2-3; 11 nucleotides match TRBD1. Germline V lookup: CDR1 MDHEN, CDR2 SYDVKM. CDR3 length equals 18 residues. Unmatched junction bases numbered 15, after V lost 5 bases and J lost 5 bases. CDR3 DNA: TGTGCCAGCAGTATCCATCTTGGACAGGGGGCGCAAGAAGATACGCAGTATTTT. Amino acids: CASSIHLGQGAQEDTQYF. The full variable domain, its missing parts supplied by reference TRBV28 and TRBJ2-3, is DVKVTQSSRYLVKRTGEKVFLECVQDMDHENMFWYRQDPGLGLRLIYFSYDVKMKEKGDIPEGYSVSREKKERFSLILESASTNQTSMYLCASSIHLGQGAQEDTQYFGPGTRLTVL.

Concerning this clonotype itself: One end of the junction varies from germline; a read error may be responsible. The chain employs TRBV5-1 and TRBJ1-2; TRBD1 is a possible D gene (6 bases). Germline V gene sequence: CDR1 SGHRS, CDR2 YFSETQ. This CDR3 is built from 15 residues. As DNA, the CDR3 is TGCGCCAGCAGCTTGGAATTAGGGGGGGCCGGTGGCTACATCTTC. Its protein product is CASSLELGGAGGYIF. Full variable domain (missing parts from reference TRBV5-1 and TRBJ1-2): KAGVTQTPRYLIKTRGQQVTLSCSPISGHRSVSWYQQTPGQGLQFLFEYFSETQRNKGNFPGRFSGRQFSNSRSEMNVSTLELGDSALYLCASSLELGGAGGYIFGSGTRLTVV.

This clonotype was seen a few times. The genes are TRBV7-3 and TRBJ2-1; 7 bases align to TRBD2. The CDR3 covers 15 residues. CDR1 is SGHTA and CDR2 is FQGTGA in the germline V gene. V dropped 5 bases and J dropped 5; count of bases not matched to a gene: 9. CDR3 sequence reads: CASSTSGRVHNEQFF. As DNA, the CDR3 is TGTGCCAGCAGCACCTCGGGGAGGGTCCACAATGAGCAGTTCTTC. The entire variable domain, with the rest obtained from reference TRBV7-3 and TRBJ2-1, is as follows: GAGVSQTPSNKVTEKGKYVELRCDPISGHTALYWYRQSLGQGPEFLIYFQGTGAADDSGLPNDRFFAVRPEGSVSTLKIQRTERGDSAVYLCASSTSGRVHNEQFFGPGTRLTVL.

In this sample, this clonotype turned up a few times. The V and J genes are TRBV7-3 and TRBJ1-1, with D perhaps TRBD1 (5 bases). This CDR3 has 13 amino acids. Germline loops: CDR1 SGHTA, CDR2 FQGTGA. V dropped 1 base and J dropped 7 bases, with 10 bases sitting between them. The CDR3 spells CASSLSRDGEAFF. The CDR3 region has the DNA TGTGCCAGCAGCTTAAGCAGGGATGGTGAAGCTTTCTTT.

The chain employs TRBV20-1 and TRBJ1-2; D not certain. Trimming pared 4 bases from V and 2 bases from J, leaving 8 bases between. CDR3 length equals 12 residues. Per the germline V gene, CDR1 is DFQATT and CDR2 is SNEGSKA (reference sequence). The CDR3: CSANPLNYGYTF. Written as DNA, the CDR3 is TGCAGTGCTAACCCTTTAAACTATGGCTACACCTTC.

The chain links TRBV6-4 to TRBJ1-1; unclear D gene. This CDR3 region has 14 residues. The V and J ends lost 10 bases and 3 bases respectively, with 18 bases between them. Germline assignment: CDR1 MRHNA and CDR2 SNTAGT. Here the CDR3 reads CATIQTKRDTEAFF. The CDR3, as DNA: TGTGCCACCATCCAGACGAAAAGGGACACTGAAGCTTTCTTT.